A selection of T cell receptor beta chains follows, all from one sample in a study of sequential checkpoint blockade in melanoma. Produced via immunoSEQ multiplex PCR; TCRdb's table is partial and in-frame only. In the table there are roughly 30,000 clones, more than 70% of which are singletons. The sequencing here drew on CD8+ T cells sorted from blood (inferred from file names), taken from a patient given nivolumab and ipilimumab in sequence. The receptors shown here come from a human donor with melanoma. Both conserved end residues are part of each CDR3.

CDR3 protein: CSVVRLDFQETQYF
J gene: TRBJ2-5
V gene: TRBV29-1

CDR3 protein: CASSLGGIIANQPQHF
J gene: TRBJ1-5
V gene: TRBV6-6

CDR3 protein: CASSLGRVGYEQYF
J gene: TRBJ2-7
V gene: TRBV19

CDR3 protein: CASRSLLQKIRDIQYF
J gene: TRBJ2-4
V gene: TRBV6-6

CDR3 protein: CASSTGGEAGYTF
J gene: TRBJ1-2
V gene: TRBV9

CDR3 protein: CASSPEGFVDNSPLHF
J gene: TRBJ1-6
V gene: TRBV18

CDR3 protein: CASSYEGYEQYF
J gene: NA
V gene: TRBV6-5

CDR3 protein: CASRRGLQPGNTIYF
J gene: TRBJ1-3
V gene: TRBV6-6

CDR3 protein: CASSVGHRLYTDTQYF
J gene: TRBJ2-3
V gene: TRBV9

CDR3 protein: CATRGGDPYEQYF
J gene: TRBJ2-7
V gene: TRBV27

CDR3 protein: CASSLAHTLNEKLFF
J gene: TRBJ1-4
V gene: TRBV7-9

CDR3 protein: CASSQGTGGEGYGYTF
J gene: TRBJ1-2
V gene: TRBV4-1

CDR3 protein: CASSLGGHEQYF
J gene: TRBJ2-7
V gene: TRBV5-6

CDR3 protein: CASRSGPDTQYF
J gene: TRBJ2-3
V gene: TRBV6-5

CDR3 protein: CASSLIRTGENSPLHF
J gene: TRBJ1-6
V gene: TRBV27

CDR3 protein: CASSLPQGRFAYEQYF
J gene: TRBJ2-7
V gene: TRBV7-9

CDR3 protein: CASSAGAGETQYF
J gene: TRBJ2-5
V gene: TRBV6-5

CDR3 protein: CASSLTGGEGEQYF
J gene: TRBJ2-7
V gene: TRBV11-2

CDR3 protein: CASSYLPGNEKLFF
J gene: TRBJ1-4
V gene: TRBV6-5

CDR3 protein: CAIGQTDYYEQYF
J gene: TRBJ2-7
V gene: TRBV10-3

CDR3 protein: CASSDRAGAGETQYF
J gene: TRBJ2-5
V gene: TRBV9

CDR3 protein: CASSSRDNTEQFF
J gene: TRBJ2-1
V gene: TRBV7-9

CDR3 protein: CASSHGSSYNEQFF
J gene: TRBJ2-1
V gene: TRBV7-9

CDR3 protein: CASSVPPGRRLYSNQPQHF
J gene: TRBJ1-5
V gene: TRBV19

CDR3 protein: CASSGLTGELFF
J gene: TRBJ2-2
V gene: TRBV9

CDR3 protein: CASSLAQVRTYEQYF
J gene: TRBJ2-7
V gene: TRBV7-2

CDR3 protein: CASSLARSAGLGTEAFF
J gene: TRBJ1-1
V gene: TRBV11-2

CDR3 protein: CASGGAPDQPQHF
J gene: TRBJ1-5
V gene: TRBV9

CDR3 protein: CASSFIGRGEAFF
J gene: TRBJ1-1
V gene: TRBV28

CDR3 protein: CASSVTGANNQPQHF
J gene: TRBJ1-5
V gene: TRBV9

CDR3 protein: CASSLPEGVYEQYF
J gene: TRBJ2-7
V gene: TRBV5-1

CDR3 protein: CASSIRFSGAGLGEKLFF
J gene: TRBJ1-4
V gene: TRBV19